This T cell receptor beta chain derives from a study of T-cell reconstitution after alpha-beta-depleted transplantation in children (dated by TCRdb to the mid-2010s). Looking at the study overall: T-cell immune reconstitution after TCRalphabeta/CD19-depleted allogeneic hematopoietic cell transplantation in children was quantitatively tracked in the study by means of TCR repertoire profiling. General findings and caveats noted by the study authors: Apparently early alphabetaT-cell count recovery about two months after transplant reportedly relied on only several hundred rapidly expanded clones derived from non-depleted graft cells. The frequencies of hyperexpanded clones fell over the following months, and after one year, T-cell counts and TCRbeta diversity were mostly attributed to newly produced T cells. In some patients, the high TCRbeta diversity seen at day 60 was put down to recipient T cells and intrathymic progenitors that had survived conditioning.

The library came from PCR. TCRdb lists the instrument as Illumina HiSeq 2500. To normalize quantification of the TCRbeta repertoire, the TCR libraries were built with molecular barcoding that relied on unique molecular identifiers. The public reads were run again by TCRdb, first through fastp at Q25 and then through MiXCR, and only productive beta chains were kept. A single entry per CDR3 protein holds the most common genes and DNA from its merged rows. The sample has roughly 200,000 distinct CDR3 sequences on record, about 6.6% of them singletons. About 5.9% of the sample lies in the top ten. Comments on this clonotype: No antigen is known for it. It has no much larger one-base neighbor in the sample; base qualities were not kept.

Explained via the paper, the treatment or condition label denotes: allogeneic hematopoietic cell transplantation with graft depleted of TCRalphabeta T cells and CD19 B cells. Transplant recipients were children who received TCRalphabeta/CD19-depleted allogeneic hematopoietic cell grafts. The CDR3 sequence holds 13 residues, the cysteine and phenylalanine included. Only the CDR3 DNA stays, 39 bases, in frame from base 1. V and J lose 1 base and 5 bases, and a span of 8 bases separates them. CDR1 and CDR2, per the germline V gene (reference sequence), are SEHNR and FQNEAQ. The starting material was PBMCs, obtained before TCRalphabeta/CD19-depleted stem cell transplant. The TCR originated in a boy between 2 and 15 years old with acute lymphoblastic leukemia, due to receive a stem cell transplant. The chain is assembled from TRBV7-9 and TRBJ1-2, with no confidently assigned D gene. The CDR3 region has the sequence CASSLVEEYGYTF. The bases read TGTGCCAGCAGCTTAGTGGAGGAGTATGGCTACACCTTC.